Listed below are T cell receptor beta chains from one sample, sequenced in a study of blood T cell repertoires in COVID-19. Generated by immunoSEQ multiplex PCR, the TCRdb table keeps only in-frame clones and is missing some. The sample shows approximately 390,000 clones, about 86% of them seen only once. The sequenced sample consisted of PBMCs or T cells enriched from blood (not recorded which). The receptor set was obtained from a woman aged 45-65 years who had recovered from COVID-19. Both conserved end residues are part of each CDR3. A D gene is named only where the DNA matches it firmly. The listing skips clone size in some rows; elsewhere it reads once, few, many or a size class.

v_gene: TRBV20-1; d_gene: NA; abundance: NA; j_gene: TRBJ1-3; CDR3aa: CSATTGNTIYF; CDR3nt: TGCAGTGCCACGACAGGAAACACCATATATTTT
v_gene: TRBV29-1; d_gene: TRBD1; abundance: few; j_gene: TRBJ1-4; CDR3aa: CSVKKTGGGEKLFF; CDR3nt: TGCAGCGTTAAAAAGACAGGGGGTGGTGAAAAACTGTTTTTT
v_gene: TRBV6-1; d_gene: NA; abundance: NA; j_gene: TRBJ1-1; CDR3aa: CASSELTEMNTEAFF; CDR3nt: TGTGCCAGCAGTGAGTTGACAGAGATGAACACTGAAGCTTTCTTT
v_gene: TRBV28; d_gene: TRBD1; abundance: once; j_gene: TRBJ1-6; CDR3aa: CASSFGGGNNSPLHF; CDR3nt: TGTGCCAGCAGTTTCGGAGGGGGCAATAATTCACCCCTCCACTTT
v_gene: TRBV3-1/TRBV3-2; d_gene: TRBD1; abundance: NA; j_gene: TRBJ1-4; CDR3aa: CASSHRDRGEKLFF; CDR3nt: TGTGCCAGCAGCCATCGGGACAGGGGGGAAAAACTGTTTTTT
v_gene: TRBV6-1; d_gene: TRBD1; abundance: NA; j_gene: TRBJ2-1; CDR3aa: CASSEPGTGYNEQFF; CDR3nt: TGTGCCAGCAGTGAACCCGGGACAGGGTACAATGAGCAGTTCTTC
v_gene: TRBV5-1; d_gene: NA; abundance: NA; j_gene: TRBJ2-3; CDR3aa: CASSLLTHETDTQYF; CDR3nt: TGCGCCAGCAGCTTGTTAACCCATGAGACAGATACGCAGTATTTT
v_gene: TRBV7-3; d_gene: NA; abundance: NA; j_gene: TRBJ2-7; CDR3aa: CASSLLAGSVYEQYF; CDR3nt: TGTGCCAGCAGCCTTCTTGCAGGGTCGGTCTACGAGCAGTACTTC
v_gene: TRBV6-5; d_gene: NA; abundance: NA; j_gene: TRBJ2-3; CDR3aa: CASSYSRSTDTQYF; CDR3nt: TGTGCCAGCAGTTACTCCAGAAGCACAGATACGCAGTATTTT
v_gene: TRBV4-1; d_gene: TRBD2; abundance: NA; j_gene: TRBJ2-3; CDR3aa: CASSQIAGGPDTQYF; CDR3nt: TGCGCCAGCAGCCAGATAGCGGGGGGGCCAGATACGCAGTATTTT
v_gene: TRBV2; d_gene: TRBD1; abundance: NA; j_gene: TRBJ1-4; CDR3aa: CASKGAITNEKLFF; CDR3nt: TGTGCCAGCAAGGGGGCGATAACTAATGAAAAACTGTTTTTT
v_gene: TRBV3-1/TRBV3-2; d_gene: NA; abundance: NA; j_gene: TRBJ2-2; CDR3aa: CASSQGAFPGELFF; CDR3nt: TGTGCCAGCAGCCAAGGGGCCTTTCCCGGGGAGCTGTTTTTT
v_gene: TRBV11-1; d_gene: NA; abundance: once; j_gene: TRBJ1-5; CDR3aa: CASSAGGTGNQPQHF; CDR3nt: TGTGCCAGCAGCGCCGGCGGGACGGGCAATCAGCCCCAGCATTTT